A selection of T cell receptor beta chains follows, all from one sample in a study of CD8 T cells in ankylosing spondylitis. From the 5' RACE reads, TCRdb called clonotypes with MiXCR, one entry per CDR3 protein. This table holds some 130,000 distinct CDR3 sequences, approximately 14% found once. The specimen sequenced was blood, either unsorted or a sorted T cell fraction (not recorded which). These receptors originate from a female donor with ankylosing spondylitis or in good health (not recorded which). Both conserved end residues are part of each CDR3. Each record gives: clone size, D gene, J gene, CDR3 length, V gene, CDR3 DNA, CDR3 protein. A D gene is named only where the DNA matches it firmly. Only some rows state a clone size, as once, few, many or a class for expanded clones.

clone size: few; D gene: NA; J gene: TRBJ1-4; CDR3 length: 14; V gene: TRBV29-1; CDR3 DNA: TGCAGCGTTGTATTAGTTGCAACTAATGAAAAACTGTTTTTT; CDR3 protein: CSVVLVATNEKLFF
clone size: NA; D gene: TRBD1; J gene: TRBJ2-3; CDR3 length: 15; V gene: TRBV30; CDR3 DNA: TGTGCCTGGGACGTTGGACAGGGGAGGACAGATACGCAGTATTTT; CDR3 protein: CAWDVGQGRTDTQYF
clone size: many; D gene: NA; J gene: TRBJ2-7; CDR3 length: 13; V gene: TRBV15; CDR3 DNA: TGTGCCACCAGCAGAGATAAGGGTTACGAGCAGTACTTC; CDR3 protein: CATSRDKGYEQYF
clone size: few; D gene: TRBD1; J gene: TRBJ2-3; CDR3 length: 16; V gene: TRBV7-2; CDR3 DNA: TGTGCCAGCAGCCCTATGACTAAGGGGGCGGCAGATACGCAGTATTTT; CDR3 protein: CASSPMTKGAADTQYF
clone size: many; D gene: TRBD1; J gene: TRBJ1-5; CDR3 length: 18; V gene: TRBV2; CDR3 DNA: TGTGCCAGCAGTGAAGCGCTTCCAGGGGGCAAGTTCAGGCAGCCCCAGCATTTT; CDR3 protein: CASSEALPGGKFRQPQHF
clone size: many; D gene: TRBD1; J gene: TRBJ1-5; CDR3 length: 15; V gene: TRBV29-1; CDR3 DNA: TGCAGCGTTGTAGGGACAGGGGGCCTTAATCAGCCCCAGCATTTT; CDR3 protein: CSVVGTGGLNQPQHF
clone size: NA; D gene: NA; J gene: TRBJ2-3; CDR3 length: 16; V gene: TRBV7-2; CDR3 DNA: TGTGCCAGCAGCTTAGGGAGCGGATTTGGGGCAGATACGCACTATTTT; CDR3 protein: CASSLGSGFGADTHYF
clone size: NA; D gene: TRBD2; J gene: TRBJ2-7; CDR3 length: 16; V gene: TRBV11-2; CDR3 DNA: TGTGCCAGCAGCTTGAAACTAGCGGGGGACACCTACGAGCAGTACTTC; CDR3 protein: CASSLKLAGDTYEQYF
clone size: NA; D gene: TRBD2; J gene: TRBJ2-3; CDR3 length: 14; V gene: TRBV10-3; CDR3 DNA: TGTGCCATCACCCGAGCGGGGGGTGGAGATACGCAGTATTTT; CDR3 protein: CAITRAGGGDTQYF
clone size: NA; D gene: NA; J gene: TRBJ1-1; CDR3 length: 13; V gene: TRBV5-1; CDR3 DNA: TGCGCCAGCAGCAAGGACGGGAACACTGAAGCTTTCTTT; CDR3 protein: CASSKDGNTEAFF
clone size: NA; D gene: NA; J gene: TRBJ1-3; CDR3 length: 15; V gene: TRBV5-1; CDR3 DNA: TGCGCCAGCAGCCGGAGGTCCTGGGATGGAAACACCATATATTTT; CDR3 protein: CASSRRSWDGNTIYF
clone size: few; D gene: NA; J gene: TRBJ2-5; CDR3 length: 13; V gene: TRBV20-1; CDR3 DNA: TGCAGTGCTAGACCCTCGTACCAAGAGACCCAGTACTTC; CDR3 protein: CSARPSYQETQYF
clone size: few; D gene: TRBD1; J gene: TRBJ2-3; CDR3 length: 15; V gene: TRBV29-1; CDR3 DNA: TGCAGCGTCTCTGGACAGGGAGTAGTGACAGATACGCAGTATTTT; CDR3 protein: CSVSGQGVVTDTQYF
clone size: NA; D gene: NA; J gene: TRBJ2-7; CDR3 length: 16; V gene: TRBV5-6; CDR3 DNA: TGTGCCAGCAGCTACGCGTCCCCGTGGGACGTCTACGAGCAGTACTTC; CDR3 protein: CASSYASPWDVYEQYF
clone size: many; D gene: TRBD1; J gene: TRBJ1-1; CDR3 length: 15; V gene: TRBV10-3; CDR3 DNA: TGTGCCATCAGTGAGACATGGGACAGGGTAGCTGAAGCTTTCTTT; CDR3 protein: CAISETWDRVAEAFF
clone size: few; D gene: NA; J gene: TRBJ2-7; CDR3 length: 18; V gene: TRBV7-3; CDR3 DNA: TGTGCCAGCAGCCCTCGTCAGGCGAGAGCCCTCAGTACCTACGAGCAGTACTTC; CDR3 protein: CASSPRQARALSTYEQYF
clone size: NA; D gene: NA; J gene: TRBJ2-5; CDR3 length: 11; V gene: TRBV20-1; CDR3 DNA: TGCAGTGCAGACTTGGGGGAGACCCAGTACTTC; CDR3 protein: CSADLGETQYF
clone size: NA; D gene: NA; J gene: TRBJ2-7; CDR3 length: 12; V gene: TRBV29-1; CDR3 DNA: TGCAGCGTTGAACAGGGGTCGGATGAGCAGTACTTC; CDR3 protein: CSVEQGSDEQYF
clone size: few; D gene: TRBD2; J gene: TRBJ2-3; CDR3 length: 14; V gene: TRBV20-1; CDR3 DNA: TGCAGTGCACCGCGGGAGGGCGGGACAGATACGCAGTATTTT; CDR3 protein: CSAPREGGTDTQYF
clone size: NA; D gene: NA; J gene: TRBJ2-1; CDR3 length: 14; V gene: TRBV29-1; CDR3 DNA: TGCAGCGTTGTGGTCAGGTCCTCCTACAATGAGCAGTTCTTC; CDR3 protein: CSVVVRSSYNEQFF
clone size: few; D gene: NA; J gene: TRBJ2-1; CDR3 length: 14; V gene: TRBV3-1; CDR3 DNA: TGTGCCAGCAGCCAAGATCGGTCCTACAATGAGCAGTTCTTC; CDR3 protein: CASSQDRSYNEQFF
clone size: many; D gene: TRBD1; J gene: TRBJ2-5; CDR3 length: 13; V gene: TRBV29-1; CDR3 DNA: TGCAGCGCAGCAACTGACAGGGAAGAGACCCAGTACTTC; CDR3 protein: CSAATDREETQYF
clone size: many; D gene: TRBD2; J gene: TRBJ2-5; CDR3 length: 15; V gene: TRBV15; CDR3 DNA: TGTGCCACCAGCAGAGCCGGACTAGCCGAGGAGACCCAGTACTTC; CDR3 protein: CATSRAGLAEETQYF
clone size: many; D gene: NA; J gene: TRBJ2-3; CDR3 length: 13; V gene: TRBV20-1; CDR3 DNA: TGCAGTGCTAGTGTTTCCCGCACAGATACGCAGTATTTT; CDR3 protein: CSASVSRTDTQYF
clone size: many; D gene: NA; J gene: TRBJ2-2; CDR3 length: 14; V gene: TRBV6-4; CDR3 DNA: TGTGCCAGCAGTGACTCGGATACCACCGGGGAGCTGTTTTTT; CDR3 protein: CASSDSDTTGELFF
clone size: few; D gene: TRBD1; J gene: TRBJ2-7; CDR3 length: 16; V gene: TRBV7-4; CDR3 DNA: TGTGCCAGCAGCTTTTTATGGGGACAGGTGACTTACGAGCAGTACTTC; CDR3 protein: CASSFLWGQVTYEQYF
clone size: NA; D gene: NA; J gene: TRBJ2-5; CDR3 length: 14; V gene: TRBV20-1; CDR3 DNA: TGCAGTGTTAGTTCGCTCGGGGACCAAGAGACCCAGTACTTC; CDR3 protein: CSVSSLGDQETQYF
clone size: few; D gene: TRBD1; J gene: TRBJ2-4; CDR3 length: 15; V gene: TRBV28; CDR3 DNA: TGTGCCAGCAGTCAAAGGACAGGGGGAATAAACATTCAGTACTTC; CDR3 protein: CASSQRTGGINIQYF
clone size: many; D gene: NA; J gene: TRBJ2-5; CDR3 length: 13; V gene: TRBV12-3/TRBV12-4; CDR3 DNA: TGTGCCAGCAGTTTTTCAGGGCTAGAGACCCAGTACTTC; CDR3 protein: CASSFSGLETQYF
clone size: few; D gene: NA; J gene: TRBJ2-7; CDR3 length: 14; V gene: TRBV5-1; CDR3 DNA: TGCGCCAGCAGCTTGGAGGGGTTTTCTTACGAGCAGTACTTC; CDR3 protein: CASSLEGFSYEQYF
clone size: NA; D gene: TRBD1; J gene: TRBJ1-2; CDR3 length: 15; V gene: TRBV5-1; CDR3 DNA: TGCGCCAGCAGCTCGGCCGGGACAGCCAACTATGGCTACACCTTC; CDR3 protein: CASSSAGTANYGYTF
clone size: NA; D gene: TRBD2; J gene: TRBJ2-1; CDR3 length: 15; V gene: TRBV7-6; CDR3 DNA: TGTGCCAGCAGCCGGGGACTAGCGGCTTACAATGAGCAGTTCTTC; CDR3 protein: CASSRGLAAYNEQFF
clone size: NA; D gene: NA; J gene: TRBJ2-1; CDR3 length: 15; V gene: TRBV5-8; CDR3 DNA: TGTGCCAGCAGCTTAGTGGACGTCTCCTACAATGAGCAGTTCTTC; CDR3 protein: CASSLVDVSYNEQFF
clone size: few; D gene: NA; J gene: TRBJ2-2; CDR3 length: 17; V gene: TRBV6-2/TRBV6-3; CDR3 DNA: TGTGCCAGCAGTTACTCGGACCGAATTGCGAACACCGGGGAGCTGTTTTTT; CDR3 protein: CASSYSDRIANTGELFF
clone size: few; D gene: TRBD1; J gene: TRBJ1-1; CDR3 length: 16; V gene: TRBV7-6; CDR3 DNA: TGTGCCAGCAGCGAGGTGGGCGGGACAGTGGTATCTGAAGCTTTCTTT; CDR3 protein: CASSEVGGTVVSEAFF
clone size: few; D gene: TRBD1; J gene: TRBJ1-4; CDR3 length: 15; V gene: TRBV7-8; CDR3 DNA: TGTGCCAGCAGCCAGGGGGGATCGGGTAATGAAAAACTGTTTTTT; CDR3 protein: CASSQGGSGNEKLFF
clone size: few; D gene: TRBD2; J gene: TRBJ2-7; CDR3 length: 17; V gene: TRBV6-1; CDR3 DNA: TGTGCCAGCAGTCAGGCGGGAGGGAACTCATGGACCTACGAGCAGTACTTC; CDR3 protein: CASSQAGGNSWTYEQYF
clone size: few; D gene: TRBD2; J gene: TRBJ2-7; CDR3 length: 16; V gene: TRBV6-5; CDR3 DNA: TGTGCCAGCAGTTACTCGATAGCTTCTCTAGCGGGCGAGCAGTACTTC; CDR3 protein: CASSYSIASLAGEQYF
clone size: NA; D gene: NA; J gene: TRBJ2-5; CDR3 length: 13; V gene: TRBV20-1; CDR3 DNA: TGCAGTGCTAGAGGGCCCGACCAAGAGACCCAGTACTTC; CDR3 protein: CSARGPDQETQYF
clone size: many; D gene: NA; J gene: TRBJ1-6; CDR3 length: 14; V gene: TRBV28; CDR3 DNA: TGTGCCAGCAGATACCGGGCCGAGTTCTCACCCCTCCACTTT; CDR3 protein: CASRYRAEFSPLHF
clone size: NA; D gene: TRBD2; J gene: TRBJ2-3; CDR3 length: 17; V gene: TRBV18; CDR3 DNA: TGTGCCAGCTCAGAAAAGAAACTAGCGGACCGCACAGATACGCAGTATTTT; CDR3 protein: CASSEKKLADRTDTQYF
clone size: NA; D gene: TRBD2; J gene: TRBJ2-1; CDR3 length: 15; V gene: TRBV7-2; CDR3 DNA: TGTGCCAGCAGCCGCGTAGCGGGGGGGCCCAATGAGCAGTTCTTC; CDR3 protein: CASSRVAGGPNEQFF
clone size: many; D gene: TRBD2; J gene: TRBJ2-1; CDR3 length: 15; V gene: TRBV27; CDR3 DNA: TGTGCCAGCACCCTAACTAGCGGGAGGGCCAATGAGCAGTTCTTC; CDR3 protein: CASTLTSGRANEQFF
clone size: many; D gene: NA; J gene: TRBJ1-1; CDR3 length: 13; V gene: TRBV5-1; CDR3 DNA: TGCGCCAGCAGCATAAAAAGGAACACTGAAGCTTTCTTT; CDR3 protein: CASSIKRNTEAFF
clone size: many; D gene: TRBD1; J gene: TRBJ1-5; CDR3 length: 15; V gene: TRBV5-5; CDR3 DNA: TGTGCCAGCAGCCGGACAGGGATTAGCAATCAGCCCCAGCATTTT; CDR3 protein: CASSRTGISNQPQHF
clone size: NA; D gene: NA; J gene: TRBJ2-2; CDR3 length: 13; V gene: TRBV5-1; CDR3 DNA: TGCGCCAGCAGCGGCAATACGGCCGGGGAGCTGTTTTTT; CDR3 protein: CASSGNTAGELFF
clone size: NA; D gene: NA; J gene: TRBJ2-5; CDR3 length: 14; V gene: TRBV7-9; CDR3 DNA: TGTGCCAGCAGCTTAATTGACAACCAAGAGACCCAGTACTTC; CDR3 protein: CASSLIDNQETQYF
clone size: many; D gene: NA; J gene: TRBJ2-1; CDR3 length: 14; V gene: TRBV5-1; CDR3 DNA: TGCGCCAGCAGCTTGGCCGGGCCATACAATGAGCAGTTCTTC; CDR3 protein: CASSLAGPYNEQFF
clone size: many; D gene: NA; J gene: TRBJ2-3; CDR3 length: 13; V gene: TRBV12-3/TRBV12-4; CDR3 DNA: TGTGCCAGCACCTCCCCGAGCGCAGATACGCAGTATTTT; CDR3 protein: CASTSPSADTQYF
clone size: few; D gene: NA; J gene: TRBJ2-1; CDR3 length: 15; V gene: TRBV5-1; CDR3 DNA: TGCGCCAGCAGCGGATTGGGTAGCTCCTACAATGAGCAGTTCTTC; CDR3 protein: CASSGLGSSYNEQFF